Below are 11 T cell receptor beta chains sequenced from a single sample in a study of cytomegalovirus exposure and HLA in healthy donors. In the PCR, 60 Vbeta and 13 Jbeta primers were used. Repertoires were generated with immunoSEQ multiplex PCR, while TCRdb's copy carries only in-frame clones and drops some. Here the sample spans about 140,000 clones, 70% to 80% being singletons. The material sequenced was PBMCs. Receptors originate from a female donor in good health and CMV-seropositive.

The chain is built from TRBV5-1 and TRBJ2-3; 8 bases map to TRBD1. The CDR3 spans 19 residues. The germline V gene encodes CDR1 SGHRS and CDR2 YFSETQ. With 1 base clipped from V and 0 bases from J, the junction kept 13 bases outside the gene matches. CDR3 DNA: TGCGCCAGCAGCTTGCAGGGGACAGGCTTCTCCCCTAGCACAGATACGCAGTATTTT. This sequence encodes CASSLQGTGFSPSTDTQYF.

The chain carries TRBV19 and TRBJ2-1, with D perhaps matching TRBD2 (7 bases). V was cut by 6 bases and J by 5 bases, with 14 bases left in between. CDR3 length equals 14 residues. Germline V gives CDR1 LNHDA, CDR2 SQIVND (reference sequence). CDR3 in amino acids: CASRMGGQNNEQFF. DNA of the CDR3: TGTGCCAGTAGAATGGGGGGGCAAAACAATGAGCAGTTCTTC.

CDR3 in DNA: TGCGCCAGCAGCCAAGCCCTAGCGGGAGTCTACAATGAGCAGTTCTTC. Translating it yields CASSQALAGVYNEQFF. This chain joins TRBV4-1 and TRBJ2-1, with 10 bases that match TRBD2. CDR3 length equals 16 residues. The germline gives CDR1 MGHRA, CDR2 YSYEKL. Trimming at V came to 1 base and at J to 3 bases, leaving 3 bases not matched to a gene.

V gene TRBV19 combines with J gene TRBJ2-7, with D possibly being TRBD2 (5 bases). The germline gives CDR1 LNHDA, CDR2 SQIVND (reference sequence). V was cut by 2 bases and J by 4 bases, with 21 bases left in between. The CDR3 spans 17 residues. CDR3 in DNA: TGTGCCAGTAGTATATTCAGCGGTTCCGGCCCAAATTACGAGCAGTACTTC. This sequence encodes CASSIFSGSGPNYEQYF.

This clone was observed a few times. This chain's CDR3 is CASSLSGTGFGNQPQHF. CDR3 in DNA: TGTGCCAGCAGCTTATCCGGGACAGGTTTTGGCAATCAGCCCCAGCATTTT. The gene calls are TRBV7-2 and TRBJ1-5, with TRBD1 matching over 8 bases. Trimming at V came to 2 bases and at J to 2 bases, leaving 8 bases not matched to a gene. The CDR3 loop spans 17 amino acids. Germline values: CDR1 SGHTA, CDR2 FQGNSA.

This clone showed up just once. J is TRBJ1-4 and V is TRBV7-9; 10 nucleotides agree with TRBD1. The CDR3 has 14 amino acids. The V and J ends lost 6 bases and 8 bases, in that order; junction bases with no gene match: 6. Germline V gene data show CDR1 as SEHNR and CDR2 as FQNEAQ (reference sequence). The CDR3, as DNA: TGTGCCAGCAGTCCTGACAGGGGGCTCGAAAAACTGTTTTTT. Its protein product is CASSPDRGLEKLFF.

This clone was observed a handful of times. DNA for the CDR3: TGTGCCAGCAGGGACAGGAACACTGAAGCTTTCTTT. Its translation is CASRDRNTEAFF. This chain uses TRBV19 with TRBJ1-1; 7 nucleotides match TRBD1. The CDR3 extends over 12 amino acids. The germline CDR1 and CDR2 sequences are LNHDA and SQIVND (reference sequence). With 9 bases clipped from V and 1 base from J, the junction kept 2 bases outside the gene matches.

J is TRBJ1-3 and V is TRBV4-1; 9 nucleotides match TRBD1. The CDR3 has 16 residues. J was trimmed by 1 base and V by 4 bases; bases with no gene match: 5. The V gene's germline CDR1 is MGHRA and CDR2 YSYEKL. CDR3 bases: TGCGCCAGCAGCCGAACGGACAGGGGATCTGGAAACACCATATATTTT. Translation gives CASSRTDRGSGNTIYF.

The rearrangement links TRBV9 to TRBJ2-5, with 7 bases aligning to TRBD1. The V segment lost 3 bases and the J segment 5 bases; nucleotides outside the gene matches: 13. This CDR3 is built from 16 residues. Germline V CDR1 and CDR2: SGDLS, YYNGEE. The CDR3 sequence: CASSALGNRGWETQYF. Here the CDR3 DNA reads TGTGCCAGCAGCGCCCTAGGGAACAGGGGCTGGGAGACCCAGTACTTC.

V is TRBV5-1 and J is TRBJ1-1; 7 positions match TRBD1. CDR1 is SGHRS, CDR2 YFSETQ, per germline. The CDR3 is 14 residues long. Losses at the gene ends were 0 bases for V and 1 base for J; bases not matched to a gene: 0. The CDR3 is CASSLGDRNTEAFF. The CDR3, as DNA: TGCGCCAGCAGCTTGGGGGACAGGAACACTGAAGCTTTCTTT.

CDR3 protein: CASSEQGSINEKLFF. CDR3 DNA: TGTGCCAGTAGTGAACAGGGGAGTATTAATGAAAAACTGTTTTTT. The chain carries TRBV19 and TRBJ1-4; 7 bases are shared with TRBD1. The CDR3 has 15 amino acids. With 5 bases clipped from V and 4 bases from J, the junction kept 7 bases outside the gene matches. From germline, CDR1 is LNHDA and CDR2 SQIVND (reference sequence). The whole variable domain, remainder taken from reference TRBV19 and TRBJ1-4, is DGGITQSPKYLFRKEGQNVTLSCEQNLNHDAMYWYRQDPGQGLRLIYYSQIVNDFQKGDIAEGYSVSREKKESFPLTVTSAQKNPTAFYLCASSEQGSINEKLFFGSGTQLSVL.